This is a list of T cell receptor beta chains from one sample in a study of blood T cell repertoires in COVID-19. TCRdb's table, derived via immunoSEQ multiplex PCR, lists solely in-frame clones and lacks some. The sample includes fewer than 350,000 clones, around 93% seen only once; the top ten take about 3%. Source material: PBMCs or T cells enriched from blood (not recorded which). Receptor source: a man aged 40-49 years who had been exposed to COVID-19. Both conserved end residues are part of each CDR3. A D gene is named only where the DNA matches it firmly. A row's size may be missing; if present it is once, few, many or a size class.

j_gene: TRBJ2-5
abundance: NA
v_gene: TRBV9
d_gene: TRBD2
CDR3nt: TGTGCCAGCAGCGTAGGCGCGGGAGGGCCAGAGACCCAGTACTTC
CDR3aa: CASSVGAGGPETQYF

j_gene: TRBJ2-7
abundance: NA
v_gene: TRBV28
d_gene: TRBD2
CDR3nt: TGTGCCAGCAGACGACCGGGACTAGCGGGAGATGTCTCCTACGAGCAGTACTTC
CDR3aa: CASRRPGLAGDVSYEQYF

j_gene: TRBJ2-3
abundance: NA
v_gene: TRBV11-3
d_gene: NA
CDR3nt: TGTGCCAGCAGCCCAGACTCATCGGATACGCAGTATTTT
CDR3aa: CASSPDSSDTQYF

j_gene: TRBJ1-4
abundance: NA
v_gene: TRBV11-3
d_gene: TRBD1
CDR3nt: TGTGCCAGCAGCTTAGAACTCGGGACAGGGCAAGGCTCAACTAATGAAAAACTGTTTTTT
CDR3aa: CASSLELGTGQGSTNEKLFF

j_gene: TRBJ1-1
abundance: many
v_gene: TRBV11-3
d_gene: TRBD1
CDR3nt: TGTGCCAGCAGCCATGACAGGGGAGAAGCTTTCTTT
CDR3aa: CASSHDRGEAFF

j_gene: TRBJ2-1
abundance: NA
v_gene: TRBV4-1
d_gene: TRBD2
CDR3nt: TGCGCCAGCAGCCAGGACCGCGGACTAGCGGAAAACAATGAGCAGTTCTTC
CDR3aa: CASSQDRGLAENNEQFF

j_gene: TRBJ1-1
abundance: once
v_gene: TRBV30
d_gene: NA
CDR3nt: TGTGCCTGGAGTAGGGGGTCTGAGGGATCTGAAGCTTTCTTT
CDR3aa: CAWSRGSEGSEAFF

j_gene: TRBJ1-4
abundance: NA
v_gene: TRBV5-1
d_gene: TRBD1
CDR3nt: TGCGCCAGCAGCGTAAGGGGACAGGGAAGCGAAAAACTGTTTTTT
CDR3aa: CASSVRGQGSEKLFF

j_gene: TRBJ2-7
abundance: NA
v_gene: TRBV27
d_gene: TRBD2
CDR3nt: TGTGCCAGTCATAGCGGGAGGGCCGGCGAGCAGTACTTC
CDR3aa: CASHSGRAGEQYF

j_gene: TRBJ1-2
abundance: NA
v_gene: TRBV6-5
d_gene: NA
CDR3nt: TGTGCCAGCGGGGCCGAGAGGACCTATGGCTACACCTTC
CDR3aa: CASGAERTYGYTF

j_gene: TRBJ1-5
abundance: NA
v_gene: TRBV28
d_gene: NA
CDR3nt: TGTGCCAGCGGGGGGAGCAATCAGCCCCAGCATTTT
CDR3aa: CASGGSNQPQHF

j_gene: TRBJ2-7
abundance: NA
v_gene: TRBV11-2
d_gene: TRBD2
CDR3nt: TGTGCCAGCAGGAAAGGCGGGGGAGGATTCTACGAGCAGTACTTC
CDR3aa: CASRKGGGGFYEQYF

j_gene: TRBJ1-4
abundance: NA
v_gene: TRBV3-1/TRBV3-2
d_gene: NA
CDR3nt: TGTGCCAGCAGCCAAGATCGGGAAAAACTGTTTTTT
CDR3aa: CASSQDREKLFF

j_gene: TRBJ2-3
abundance: NA
v_gene: TRBV5-4
d_gene: TRBD1
CDR3nt: TGTGCCAGCAGCTCGGGACAGGGCAAAAATACGCAGTATTTT
CDR3aa: CASSSGQGKNTQYF

j_gene: TRBJ1-5
abundance: NA
v_gene: TRBV5-5
d_gene: NA
CDR3nt: TGTGCCAGCAGCTCCTGGGGACTCTCGGGTCAGCCCCAGCATTTT
CDR3aa: CASSSWGLSGQPQHF

j_gene: TRBJ2-7
abundance: once
v_gene: TRBV4-1
d_gene: TRBD2
CDR3nt: TGCGCCAGCAGCCAAGAAGGGTACGAGACTAGCGGGAGGAAGTACTTC
CDR3aa: CASSQEGYETSGRKYF

j_gene: TRBJ1-2
abundance: NA
v_gene: TRBV7-2
d_gene: NA
CDR3nt: TGTGCCAGCAGCTTAGGTCCAGGGCCCGAATATGGCTACACCTTC
CDR3aa: CASSLGPGPEYGYTF

j_gene: TRBJ2-3
abundance: NA
v_gene: TRBV19
d_gene: NA
CDR3nt: TGTGCCAGTCAGCGCGGGGCGAGCACAGATACGCAGTATTTT
CDR3aa: CASQRGASTDTQYF

j_gene: TRBJ2-1
abundance: NA
v_gene: TRBV5-1
d_gene: TRBD2
CDR3nt: TGCGCCAGCAGCTTGGACTCTAGCGGGAGCTATTACAATGAGCAGTTCTTC
CDR3aa: CASSLDSSGSYYNEQFF

j_gene: TRBJ2-3
abundance: NA
v_gene: TRBV5-1
d_gene: TRBD2
CDR3nt: TGCGCCAGCAGCTTGTCGGTACGGCTAGCGGGAGTAGGGACAGATACGCAGTATTTT
CDR3aa: CASSLSVRLAGVGTDTQYF

j_gene: TRBJ2-5
abundance: NA
v_gene: TRBV11-2
d_gene: TRBD2
CDR3nt: TGTGCCAGCAGCCCACCGGGCGGGAGGATCCAAGAGACCCAGTACTTC
CDR3aa: CASSPPGGRIQETQYF

j_gene: TRBJ1-5
abundance: NA
v_gene: TRBV6-2/TRBV6-3
d_gene: NA
CDR3nt: TGTGCCAGCAGTTACTCTATGTTGAGACAGAACAATCAGCCCCAGCATTTT
CDR3aa: CASSYSMLRQNNQPQHF

j_gene: TRBJ2-1
abundance: NA
v_gene: TRBV19
d_gene: NA
CDR3nt: TGTGCCAGTAGTATGGGCCTGAGGGTAGTAGATGAGCAGTTCTTC
CDR3aa: CASSMGLRVVDEQFF

j_gene: TRBJ1-5
abundance: NA
v_gene: TRBV19
d_gene: TRBD1
CDR3nt: TGTGCCAGCAGCCGGGACAGGGACAATCAGCCCCAGCATTTT
CDR3aa: CASSRDRDNQPQHF

j_gene: TRBJ2-1
abundance: NA
v_gene: TRBV7-2
d_gene: TRBD2
CDR3nt: TGTGCCAGCAGCTTAGAGCGGGACGTCTCCTACAATGAGCAGTTCTTC
CDR3aa: CASSLERDVSYNEQFF

j_gene: TRBJ2-2
abundance: once
v_gene: TRBV5-1
d_gene: TRBD2
CDR3nt: TGCGCCAGCAGCGAGGGACTAGGGGGTGCCGGGGAGCTGTTTTTT
CDR3aa: CASSEGLGGAGELFF

j_gene: TRBJ2-5
abundance: NA
v_gene: TRBV9
d_gene: NA
CDR3nt: TGTGCCAGCAGCGTAGCTGGGGGCGTTGGGGAGACCCAGTACTTC
CDR3aa: CASSVAGGVGETQYF